Shown below are 25 T cell receptor beta chains from a single sample sequenced in a study of cytomegalovirus exposure and HLA in healthy donors (TCRdb year 2017). Preparation of the library involved the immunoSEQ multiplex PCR assay. For the multiplex PCR, a mixture combining 60 forward primers for TCR Vbeta segments and 13 reverse primers for TCR Jbeta segments was used. TCRdb's version of the immuneACCESS table is confined to in-frame rearrangements and falls short of the full clone set. An unresolved V gene accounts for under half of the shortfall where checked; the remainder is of unknown origin. For this sample there are about 180,000 clones; over 75% appear just once. The top ten constitute approximately 2.1% of the sample. Material for sequencing was PBMCs. The receptors were sampled from a woman in her twenties or thirties in good health and CMV-seronegative.

This chain connects TRBV19 to TRBJ1-4, with D maybe TRBD1 (5 bases). Germline V gene lookup returns CDR1 LNHDA and CDR2 SQIVND (reference sequence). CDR3 size: 15 residues. V was clipped by 3 bases and J by 0 bases, with 8 bases between them. The CDR3 nucleotides are TGTGCCAGTAGTATGACAGCCGCAACTAATGAAAAACTGTTTTTT. It specifies CASSMTAATNEKLFF.

J is TRBJ1-4 and V is TRBV18; D not resolved. V lost 6 bases, J lost 5 bases, and 16 bases lay in between. The CDR3 covers 15 residues. Germline CDR1 is KGHSH and CDR2 is LQKENI. Here the CDR3 DNA reads TGTGCCAGCTCGTCAACACCAGGAAGAAATGAAAAACTGTTTTTT. Protein sequence: CASSSTPGRNEKLFF.

This clone was recorded once. In DNA form, the CDR3 reads TGTGCCAGCAGCTTAGGGCAGGGACTTAATGAAGCTTTCTTT. Translated: CASSLGQGLNEAFF. V usage is TRBV7-6 and J usage is TRBJ1-1, with D maybe TRBD1 (5 bases). CDR1 and CDR2 from the germline V gene are SGHVS and FNYEAQ. Trimming took off 1 base at V and 7 bases at J, with 13 bases between the two ends. The CDR3 consists of 14 residues.

This chain links TRBV7-8 with TRBJ1-6, with D possibly being TRBD1 (6 bases). Germline CDR1 is SGHVS and CDR2 is FQNEAQ. Trimming removed 1 base from V and 8 bases from J, with 15 bases in between. CDR3 length equals 16 residues. This CDR3 reads CASSLGRTVGYSPLHF. CDR3 sequence (DNA): TGTGCCAGCAGCTTAGGAAGGACAGTGGGGTATTCACCCCTCCACTTT.

The chain carries TRBV6-5 and TRBJ2-5; TRBD1 aligns across 7 bases. The CDR3 is 13 residues long. The junction had 8 bases not matched to a gene; V was cut back by 6 bases and J by 7 bases. Germline-derived CDR1 and CDR2 are MNHEY and SVGAGI. CDR3 coding DNA: TGTGCCAGCAGGCGCGACAGGGAAGGGACCCAGTACTTC. The encoded protein is CASRRDREGTQYF.

V gene TRBV6-1 combines with J gene TRBJ1-6, with a weak D call TRBD1 (5 bases). Trimming pared 2 bases from V and 13 bases from J, leaving 18 bases between. CDR1 is MNHNS and CDR2 is SASEGT in the germline V gene. The CDR3 covers 15 residues. The CDR3 DNA is TGTGCCAGCAGTGAATTGTGGACACCTGGAGAGCCCCTCCACTTT. It yields the protein CASSELWTPGEPLHF.

In this sample, this clone turned up a few times. The genes are TRBV6-1 and TRBJ2-2; TRBD2 might be the D (5 bases). Trimming cost V 3 bases and J 3 bases, with 14 bases left between them. Germline V lookup: CDR1 MNHNS, CDR2 SASEGT. The CDR3 totals 16 residues. The CDR3 region is CASSEAGGPYTGELFF. Written as DNA, the CDR3 is TGTGCCAGCAGTGAGGCAGGCGGGCCTTACACCGGGGAGCTGTTTTTT.

The chain links TRBV5-1 to TRBJ1-2; tentatively, D is TRBD1 (5 bases). This CDR3 has 15 amino acids. The germline gives CDR1 SGHRS, CDR2 YFSETQ. The V and J ends lost 4 bases and 4 bases respectively, with 17 bases between them. As DNA, the CDR3 is TGCGCCAGCAGCCAAAGCAGGGATCAGGCCTATGGCTACACCTTC. Its translation is CASSQSRDQAYGYTF.

J is TRBJ2-5 and V is TRBV10-1, with 8 bases fitting TRBD1. Trimming cost V 4 bases and J 5 bases; bases outside gene matches: 9. CDR3 size: 15 residues. Germline V gene sequence: CDR1 WNHNN, CDR2 SYGVQD (reference sequence). CDR3 amino acids: CASSATGGSMETQYF. CDR3 nucleotides: TGCGCCAGCAGTGCCACAGGGGGATCTATGGAGACCCAGTACTTC.

The chain combines TRBV4-2 with TRBJ2-1, with 10 bases that match TRBD2. In germline, CDR1 is LGHNA, CDR2 YNFKEQ. V lost 4 bases, J lost 6 bases, and 6 bases stayed unmatched. The CDR3 is 15 residues long. In DNA, the CDR3 is TGTGCCAGCAGCCCTCGTAGCGGGGGGTTCAATGAGCAGTTCTTC. Encoded protein: CASSPRSGGFNEQFF.

The rearrangement links TRBV5-1 to TRBJ2-5, with TRBD1 identical over 12 bases. CDR3 length: 17 amino acids. J lost 5 bases, V lost 4 bases, and 12 bases had no gene match. Germline CDR1 is SGHRS and CDR2 is YFSETQ. CDR3 sequence reads: CASSPRDRGLRRETQYF. DNA for the CDR3: TGCGCCAGCAGCCCCCGGGACAGGGGGCTAAGGAGGGAGACCCAGTACTTC.

This clone has just a few counts. The gene calls are TRBV5-6 and TRBJ1-2; 7 positions agree with TRBD1. Trimming at V came to 0 bases and at J to 8 bases, leaving 7 bases not matched to a gene. Germline V gene lookup returns CDR1 SGHDT and CDR2 YYEEEE. The CDR3 has 14 amino acids. The CDR3 DNA follows: TGTGCCAGCAGCTTGGGGGGACAGTCTGTGGGCTACACCTTC. It yields the protein CASSLGGQSVGYTF. Filled out from reference TRBV5-6 and TRBJ1-2, the complete variable domain reads DAGVTQSPTHLIKTRGQQVTLRCSPKSGHDTVSWYQQALGQGPQFIFQYYEEEERQRGNFPDRFSGHQFPNYSSELNVNALLLGDSALYLCASSLGGQSVGYTFGSGTRLTVV.

The CDR3 loop is CASSLLLTGYQPQHF. In DNA, the CDR3 is TGTGCCAGCAGTTTATTACTAACAGGCTATCAGCCCCAGCATTTT. V usage is TRBV28 and J usage is TRBJ1-5, with D perhaps matching TRBD1 (5 bases). The germline CDR1 and CDR2 sequences are MDHEN and SYDVKM. Trimming took 1 base from V and 5 from J, leaving 12 bases between them. The CDR3 spans 15 residues. The full variable domain, with the rest looked up from reference TRBV28 and TRBJ1-5, is DVKVTQSSRYLVKRTGEKVFLECVQDMDHENMFWYRQDPGLGLRLIYFSYDVKMKEKGDIPEGYSVSREKKERFSLILESASTNQTSMYLCASSLLLTGYQPQHFGDGTRLSIL.

This rearrangement joins TRBV4-1 to TRBJ1-3; D unclear. Trimming stripped 0 bases from V and 0 bases from J, with 12 bases between. This CDR3 contains 17 residues. CDR1 is MGHRA, CDR2 YSYEKL, per germline. CDR3 nucleotide sequence: TGCGCCAGCAGCCAAGACGGAGGGTGGCTCTCTGGAAACACCATATATTTT. Residues: CASSQDGGWLSGNTIYF.

This clone was seen a single time. V is TRBV4-3 and J is TRBJ2-2; 9 bases agree with TRBD1. The V gene's germline CDR1 is LGHNA and CDR2 YSLEER. The CDR3 has 18 amino acids. The J segment lost 6 bases and the V segment lost 1 base, leaving 12 bases of the junction unmatched. The CDR3 coding sequence is TGCGCCAGCAGCCAAGCCGTCATCGGACAGGGGTTCGCCGGGGAGCTGTTTTTT. Residues: CASSQAVIGQGFAGELFF.

V is TRBV7-2 and J is TRBJ1-4; 8 positions agree with TRBD1. There are 15 residues in the CDR3. CDR1 is SGHTA, CDR2 FQGNSA, per germline. After removal of 1 base from V and 8 bases from J, the junction contained 6 bases not matched to a gene. This CDR3 reads CASSLGTGGDEKLFF. CDR3 in DNA: TGTGCCAGCAGCTTAGGAACAGGGGGGGACGAAAAACTGTTTTTT.

The chain recombines TRBV10-1 with TRBJ1-4, with D tentatively TRBD1 (5 bases). The CDR3 runs to 13 residues. Germline V CDR1 and CDR2: WNHNN, SYGVQD (reference sequence). Between the trimmed V and J ends, which lost 9 bases and 0 bases, there was a span of 8 bases. CDR3 region: CASSRATNEKLFF. The CDR3 DNA reads as TGCGCCAGTTCCAGGGCAACTAATGAAAAACTGTTTTTT.

The gene calls are TRBV6-1 and TRBJ1-2; 7 nucleotides agree with TRBD1. V gave up 4 bases and J gave up 6 bases; unmatched junction bases: 8. Germline loops: CDR1 MNHNS, CDR2 SASEGT. This CDR3 region has 14 residues. DNA for the CDR3: TGTGCCAGCAGTGTTATAGACAGGGAGGATGGCTACACCTTC. This gives the protein CASSVIDREDGYTF.

The CDR3 DNA is TGCGCCAGCAGCTTGGGCGGCGGGCAATATGGCTACACCTTC. It encodes CASSLGGGQYGYTF. The rearrangement joins TRBV5-1 to TRBJ1-2; D unclear. Germline CDR1 is SGHRS and CDR2 is YFSETQ. The CDR3 sequence is 14 residues long. The V gene lost 0 bases and the J gene lost 5 bases, with 11 bases spanning the gap.

The rearrangement links TRBV7-2 to TRBJ2-3; maybe TRBD2 (6 bases). The CDR3 covers 15 residues. Deletions cut 1 base from V and 4 bases from J, with 12 bases between. Germline-derived CDR1 and CDR2 are SGHTA and FQGNSA. The CDR3 sequence: CASSLGSLAPDTQYF. CDR3 bases: TGTGCCAGCAGCTTAGGCTCTCTAGCGCCAGATACGCAGTATTTT.

This rearrangement joins TRBV7-8 to TRBJ1-1; no reliable D call. Trimming shortened V by 1 base and J by 0 bases, and 12 bases separated the two germline ends. The CDR3 runs to 16 residues. Germline V gene lookup returns CDR1 SGHVS and CDR2 FQNEAQ. The CDR3 nucleotides read TGTGCCAGCAGCTTAGACTTTCAGGTATTGAACACTGAAGCTTTCTTT. This codes for CASSLDFQVLNTEAFF.

The genes are TRBV29-1 and TRBJ1-1; D gene ambiguous. Germline CDR1 and CDR2: SQVTM and ANQGSEA. CDR3 length: 18 residues. The V end was cut by 1 base, the J end by 4 bases, with 25 bases between. This CDR3 reads CSVEGPSSRGYGGTEAFF. The DNA for the CDR3 is TGCAGCGTTGAAGGCCCCTCCTCCCGGGGATACGGAGGCACTGAAGCTTTCTTT.

The chain carries TRBV7-9 and TRBJ2-7; D may be TRBD2 (6 bases). This CDR3 is 17 amino acids long. Germline V gene sequence: CDR1 SEHNR, CDR2 FQNEAQ (reference sequence). The V and J ends lost 1 base and 1 base respectively, with 17 bases between them. The CDR3 sequence is CASSLEEGRGRSYEQYF. The CDR3 DNA is TGTGCCAGCAGCTTAGAGGAGGGACGGGGGAGGTCCTACGAGCAGTACTTC.

This rearrangement joins TRBV7-9 to TRBJ2-3; TRBD2 might be the D (6 bases). The CDR3 totals 13 residues. The germline V gene has CDR1 SEHNR and CDR2 FQNEAQ (reference sequence). Trimming took off 5 bases at V and 4 bases at J, with 10 bases between the two ends. CDR3 sequence (DNA): TGTGCCAGCAGCCCCCGACTAGCAGATACGCAGTATTTT. As protein: CASSPRLADTQYF.

This chain links TRBV29-1 with TRBJ1-1, with D perhaps matching TRBD1 (6 bases). The germline CDR1 and CDR2 sequences are SQVTM and ANQGSEA. This CDR3 comprises 13 residues. V lost 4 bases and J 6 bases, leaving 15 bases between the germline ends. CDR3 sequence reads: CSVGQGGRAEAFF. The CDR3 DNA follows: TGCAGCGTTGGTCAAGGGGGGAGGGCTGAAGCTTTCTTT.